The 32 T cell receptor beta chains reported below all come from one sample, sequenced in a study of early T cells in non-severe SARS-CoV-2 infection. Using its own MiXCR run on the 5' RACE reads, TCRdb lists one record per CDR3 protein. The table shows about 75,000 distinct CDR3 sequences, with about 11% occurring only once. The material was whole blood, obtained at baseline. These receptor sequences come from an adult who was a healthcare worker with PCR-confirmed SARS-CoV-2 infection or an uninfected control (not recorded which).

CDR3 nucleotides: TGTGCCAGCAGTTTGCACTCGGGGGTGGGGACAGATACGCAGTATTTT. Translated: CASSLHSGVGTDTQYF. The V and J genes are TRBV12-3 or TRBV12-4 and TRBJ2-3; D may be TRBD2 (6 bases). CDR3 length: 16 amino acids. The V end was cut by 3 bases, the J end by 3 bases, with 16 bases between.

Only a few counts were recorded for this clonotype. CDR3 sequence: CASSEKAGRPNEQFF. DNA of the CDR3: TGTGCCAGCAGTGAAAAGGCAGGACGCCCAAATGAGCAGTTCTTC. This chain uses TRBV2 with TRBJ2-1, with D unclear. The CDR3 totals 15 residues. The germline gives CDR1 SNHLY, CDR2 FYNNEI. V was cut by 2 bases and J by 7 bases, with 15 bases left in between.

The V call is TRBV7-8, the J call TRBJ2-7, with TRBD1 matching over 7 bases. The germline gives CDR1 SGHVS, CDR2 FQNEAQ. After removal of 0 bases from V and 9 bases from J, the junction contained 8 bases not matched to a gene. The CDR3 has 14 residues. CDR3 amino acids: CASSLASTGRGQYF. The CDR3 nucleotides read TGTGCCAGCAGCTTAGCGTCGACAGGGCGCGGGCAGTACTTC.

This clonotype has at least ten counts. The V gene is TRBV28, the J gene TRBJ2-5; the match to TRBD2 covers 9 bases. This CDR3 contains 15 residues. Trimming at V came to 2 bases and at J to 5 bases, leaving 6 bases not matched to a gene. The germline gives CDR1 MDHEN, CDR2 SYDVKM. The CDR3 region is CASSLELAGRETQYF. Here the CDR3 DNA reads TGTGCCAGCAGTTTAGAGCTAGCGGGGCGCGAGACCCAGTACTTC. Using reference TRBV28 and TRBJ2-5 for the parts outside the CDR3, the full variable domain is DVKVTQSSRYLVKRTGEKVFLECVQDMDHENMFWYRQDPGLGLRLIYFSYDVKMKEKGDIPEGYSVSREKKERFSLILESASTNQTSMYLCASSLELAGRETQYFGPGTRLLVL.

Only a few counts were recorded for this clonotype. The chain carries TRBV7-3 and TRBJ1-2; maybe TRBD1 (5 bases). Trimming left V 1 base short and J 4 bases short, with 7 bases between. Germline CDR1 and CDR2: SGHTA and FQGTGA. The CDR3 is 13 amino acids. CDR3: CASSLRGTYGYTF. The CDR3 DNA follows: TGTGCCAGCAGCTTAAGGGGGACCTATGGCTACACCTTC.

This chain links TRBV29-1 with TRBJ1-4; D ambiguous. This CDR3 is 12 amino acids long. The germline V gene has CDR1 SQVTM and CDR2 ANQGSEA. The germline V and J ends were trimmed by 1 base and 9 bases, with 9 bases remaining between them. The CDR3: CSVEGTAQKLFF. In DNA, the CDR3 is TGCAGCGTTGAAGGGACGGCTCAAAAACTGTTTTTT.

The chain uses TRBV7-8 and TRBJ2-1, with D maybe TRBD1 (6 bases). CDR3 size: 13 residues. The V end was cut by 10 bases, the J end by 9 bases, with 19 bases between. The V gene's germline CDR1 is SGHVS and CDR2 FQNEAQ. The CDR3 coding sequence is TGTGCCACCGCCCCCCTAGCCAGGGGTGAGCAGTTCTTC. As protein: CATAPLARGEQFF. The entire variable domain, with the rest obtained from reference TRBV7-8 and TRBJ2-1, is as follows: GAGVSQSPRYKVAKRGQDVALRCDPISGHVSLFWYQQALGQGPEFLTYFQNEAQLDKSGLPSDRFFAERPEGSVSTLKIQRTQQEDSAVYLCATAPLARGEQFFGPGTRLTVL.

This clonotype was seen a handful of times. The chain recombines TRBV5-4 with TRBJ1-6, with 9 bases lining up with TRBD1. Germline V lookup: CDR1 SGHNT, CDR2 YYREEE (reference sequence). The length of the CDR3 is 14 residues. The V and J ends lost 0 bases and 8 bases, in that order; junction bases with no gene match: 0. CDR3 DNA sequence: TGTGCCAGCAGCTTGGACAGGGGGCATTCACCCCTCCACTTT. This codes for CASSLDRGHSPLHF. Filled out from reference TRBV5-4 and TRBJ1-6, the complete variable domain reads ETGVTQSPTHLIKTRGQQVTLRCSSQSGHNTVSWYQQALGQGPQFIFQYYREEENGRGNFPPRFSGLQFPNYSSELNVNALELDDSALYLCASSLDRGHSPLHFGNGTRLTVT.

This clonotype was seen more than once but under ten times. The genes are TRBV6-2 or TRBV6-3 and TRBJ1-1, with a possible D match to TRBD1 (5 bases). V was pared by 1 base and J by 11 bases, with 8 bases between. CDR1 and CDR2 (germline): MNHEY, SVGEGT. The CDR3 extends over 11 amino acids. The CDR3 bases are TGTGCCAGCAGTTACTGGGCAGGGGCTTTCTTT. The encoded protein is CASSYWAGAFF.

CDR3 in amino acids: CASSQGRRGYEQYF. CDR3 nucleotide sequence: TGTGCCAGCAGTCAGGGGCGGCGTGGGTACGAGCAGTACTTC. The chain uses TRBV5-4 and TRBJ2-7; possible D gene TRBD1, 6 bases. CDR1 and CDR2 from the germline V gene are SGHNT and YYREEE (reference sequence). The CDR3 has 14 residues. V dropped 5 bases and J dropped 4 bases, with 16 bases sitting between them.

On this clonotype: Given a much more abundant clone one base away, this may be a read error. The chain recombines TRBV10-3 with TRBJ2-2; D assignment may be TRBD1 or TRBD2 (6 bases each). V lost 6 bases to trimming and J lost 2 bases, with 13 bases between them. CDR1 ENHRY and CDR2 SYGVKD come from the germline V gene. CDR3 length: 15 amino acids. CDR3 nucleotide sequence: TGTGCCATCAGCTCTCGGGGGCCAAACACCGGGGAGCTGTTTTTT. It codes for CAISSRGPNTGELFF.

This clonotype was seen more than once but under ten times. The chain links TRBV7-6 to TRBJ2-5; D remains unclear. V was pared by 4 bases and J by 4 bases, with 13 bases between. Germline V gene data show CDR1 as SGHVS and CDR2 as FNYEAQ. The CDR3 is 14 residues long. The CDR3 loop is CASSSPQFRETQYF. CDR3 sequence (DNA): TGTGCCAGCAGCTCACCCCAGTTTAGAGAGACCCAGTACTTC.

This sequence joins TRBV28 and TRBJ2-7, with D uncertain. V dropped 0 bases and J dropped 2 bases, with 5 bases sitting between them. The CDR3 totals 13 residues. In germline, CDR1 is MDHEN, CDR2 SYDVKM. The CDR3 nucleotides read TGTGCCAGCAGTTTATGGCAGGCCTACGAGCAGTACTTC. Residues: CASSLWQAYEQYF.

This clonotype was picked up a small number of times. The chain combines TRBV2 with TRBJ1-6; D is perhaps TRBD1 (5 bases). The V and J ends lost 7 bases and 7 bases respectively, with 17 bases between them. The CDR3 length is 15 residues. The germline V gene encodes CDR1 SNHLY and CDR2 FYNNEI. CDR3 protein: CASNLEGNGNSPLHF. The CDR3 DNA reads TGTGCCAGCAACCTGGAGGGGAATGGGAATTCACCCCTCCACTTT.

As DNA, the CDR3 is TGTGCCAGCAGCTTGGACAGGGGGGCCACTGAAGCTTTCTTT. It specifies CASSLDRGATEAFF. The chain links TRBV5-4 to TRBJ1-1, with 8 bases fitting TRBD1. The CDR3 covers 14 residues. Germline V gene data show CDR1 as SGHNT and CDR2 as YYREEE (reference sequence). The V segment lost 0 bases and the J segment 4 bases; nucleotides outside the gene matches: 2. The variable domain in full, with the rest retrieved from reference TRBV5-4 and TRBJ1-1, is ETGVTQSPTHLIKTRGQQVTLRCSSQSGHNTVSWYQQALGQGPQFIFQYYREEENGRGNFPPRFSGLQFPNYSSELNVNALELDDSALYLCASSLDRGATEAFFGQGTRLTVV.

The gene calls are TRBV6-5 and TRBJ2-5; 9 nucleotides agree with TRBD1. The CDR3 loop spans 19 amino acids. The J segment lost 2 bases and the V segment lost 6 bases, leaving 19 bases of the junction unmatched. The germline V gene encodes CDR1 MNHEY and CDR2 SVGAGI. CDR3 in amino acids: CASSRNTGGGGQQQETQYF. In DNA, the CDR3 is TGTGCCAGCAGCCGCAATACAGGGGGCGGGGGCCAACAACAAGAGACCCAGTACTTC.

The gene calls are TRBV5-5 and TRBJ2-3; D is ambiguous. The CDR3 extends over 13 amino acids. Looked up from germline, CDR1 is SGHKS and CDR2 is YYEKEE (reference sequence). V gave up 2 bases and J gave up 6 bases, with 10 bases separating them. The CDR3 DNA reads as TGTGCCAGCAGCTTTGGTCCCGCGGATACGCAGTATTTT. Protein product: CASSFGPADTQYF.

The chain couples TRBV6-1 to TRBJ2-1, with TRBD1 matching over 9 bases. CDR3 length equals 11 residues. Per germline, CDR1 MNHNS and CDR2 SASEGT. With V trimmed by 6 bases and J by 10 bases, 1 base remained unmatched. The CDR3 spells CASRGTGEQFF. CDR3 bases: TGTGCCAGCAGGGGGACAGGGGAGCAGTTCTTC.

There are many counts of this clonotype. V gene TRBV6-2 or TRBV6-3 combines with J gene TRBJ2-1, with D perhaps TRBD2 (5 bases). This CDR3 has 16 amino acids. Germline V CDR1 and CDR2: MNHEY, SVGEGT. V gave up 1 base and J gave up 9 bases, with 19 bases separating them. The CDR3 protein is CASSYLARGIKGEQFF. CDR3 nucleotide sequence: TGTGCCAGCAGTTACTTAGCCAGAGGGATAAAGGGTGAGCAGTTCTTC.

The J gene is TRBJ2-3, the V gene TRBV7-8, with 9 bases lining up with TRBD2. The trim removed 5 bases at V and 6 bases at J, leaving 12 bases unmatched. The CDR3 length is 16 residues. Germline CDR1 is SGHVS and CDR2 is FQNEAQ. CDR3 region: CASSPLRGGQGDTQYF. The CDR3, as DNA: TGTGCCAGCAGCCCCCTGCGGGGGGGCCAGGGGGATACGCAGTATTTT. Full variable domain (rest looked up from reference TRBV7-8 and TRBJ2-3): GAGVSQSPRYKVAKRGQDVALRCDPISGHVSLFWYQQALGQGPEFLTYFQNEAQLDKSGLPSDRFFAERPEGSVSTLKIQRTQQEDSAVYLCASSPLRGGQGDTQYFGPGTRLTVL.

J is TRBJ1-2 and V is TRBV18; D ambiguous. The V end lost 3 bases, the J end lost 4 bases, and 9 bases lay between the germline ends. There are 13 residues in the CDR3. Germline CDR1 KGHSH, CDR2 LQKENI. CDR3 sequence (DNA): TGTGCCAGCTCACCCAAGGAGGGCTATGGCTACACCTTC. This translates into CASSPKEGYGYTF. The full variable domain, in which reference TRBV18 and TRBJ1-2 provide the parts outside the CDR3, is NAGVMQNPRHLVRRRGQEARLRCSPMKGHSHVYWYRQLPEEGLKFMVYLQKENIIDESGMPKERFSAEFPKEGPSILRIQQVVRGDSAAYFCASSPKEGYGYTFGSGTRLTVV.

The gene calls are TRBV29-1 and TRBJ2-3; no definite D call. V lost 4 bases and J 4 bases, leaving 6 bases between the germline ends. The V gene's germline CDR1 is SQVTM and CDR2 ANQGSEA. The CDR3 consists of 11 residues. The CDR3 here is CSVGFADTQYF. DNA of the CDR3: TGCAGCGTTGGATTCGCAGATACGCAGTATTTT.

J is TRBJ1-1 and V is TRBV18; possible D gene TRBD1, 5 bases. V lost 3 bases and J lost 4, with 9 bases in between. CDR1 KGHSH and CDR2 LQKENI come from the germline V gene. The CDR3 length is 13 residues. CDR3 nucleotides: TGTGCCAGCTCACCGGTCGGGACCACTGAAGCTTTCTTT. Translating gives CASSPVGTTEAFF.

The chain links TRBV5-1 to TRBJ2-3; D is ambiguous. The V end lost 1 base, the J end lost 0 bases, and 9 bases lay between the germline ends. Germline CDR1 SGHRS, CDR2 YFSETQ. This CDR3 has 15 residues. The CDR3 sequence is CASSLRATSTDTQYF. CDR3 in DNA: TGCGCCAGCAGCTTGAGGGCAACTAGCACAGATACGCAGTATTTT.

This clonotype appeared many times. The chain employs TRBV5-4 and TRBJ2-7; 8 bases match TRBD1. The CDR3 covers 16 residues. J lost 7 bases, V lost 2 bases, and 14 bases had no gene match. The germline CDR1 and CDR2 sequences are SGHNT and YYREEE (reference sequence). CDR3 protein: CASSLDVGVRGLEQYF. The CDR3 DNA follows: TGTGCCAGCAGCTTAGATGTAGGCGTCAGGGGGCTTGAGCAGTACTTC.

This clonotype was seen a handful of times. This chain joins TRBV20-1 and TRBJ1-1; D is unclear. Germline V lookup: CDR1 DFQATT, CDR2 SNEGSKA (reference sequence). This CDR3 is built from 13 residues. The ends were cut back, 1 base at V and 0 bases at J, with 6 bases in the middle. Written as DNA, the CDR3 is TGCAGTGCTAGAGCACTGGTGAACACTGAAGCTTTCTTT. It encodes CSARALVNTEAFF.

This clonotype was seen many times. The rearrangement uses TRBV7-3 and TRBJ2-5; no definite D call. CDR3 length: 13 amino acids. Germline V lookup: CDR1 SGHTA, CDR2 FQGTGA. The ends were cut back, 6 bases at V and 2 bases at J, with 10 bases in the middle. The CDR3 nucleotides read TGTGCCAGCAGTAGCACGGTACAAGAGACCCAGTACTTC. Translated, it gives CASSSTVQETQYF.

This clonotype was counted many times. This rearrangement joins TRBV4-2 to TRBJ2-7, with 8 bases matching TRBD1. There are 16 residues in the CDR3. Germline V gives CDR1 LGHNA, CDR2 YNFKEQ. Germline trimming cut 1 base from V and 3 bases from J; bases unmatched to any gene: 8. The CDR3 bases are TGTGCCAGCAGCCAAGCCTGGCAGGGGGCCCTCTACGAGCAGTACTTC. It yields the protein CASSQAWQGALYEQYF.

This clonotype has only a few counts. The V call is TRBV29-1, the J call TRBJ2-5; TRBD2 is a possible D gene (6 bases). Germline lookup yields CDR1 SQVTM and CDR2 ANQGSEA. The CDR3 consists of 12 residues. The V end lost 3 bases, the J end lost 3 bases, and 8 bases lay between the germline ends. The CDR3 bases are TGCAGCGTTGAGCCTAGCGAAGAGACCCAGTACTTC. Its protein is CSVEPSEETQYF.

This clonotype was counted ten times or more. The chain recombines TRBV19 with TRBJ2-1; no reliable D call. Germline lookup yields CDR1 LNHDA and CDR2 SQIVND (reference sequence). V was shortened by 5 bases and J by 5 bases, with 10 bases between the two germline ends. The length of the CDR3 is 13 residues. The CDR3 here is CASSLVADNEQFF. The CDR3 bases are TGTGCCAGTAGTTTAGTTGCGGACAATGAGCAGTTCTTC.

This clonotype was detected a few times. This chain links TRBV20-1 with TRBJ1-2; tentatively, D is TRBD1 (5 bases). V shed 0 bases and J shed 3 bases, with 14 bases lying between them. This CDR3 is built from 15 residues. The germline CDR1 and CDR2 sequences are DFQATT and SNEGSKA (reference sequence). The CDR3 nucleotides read TGCAGTGCTAGAGAAAGCCGGGGAGGGGACTATGGCTACACCTTC. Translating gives CSARESRGGDYGYTF.

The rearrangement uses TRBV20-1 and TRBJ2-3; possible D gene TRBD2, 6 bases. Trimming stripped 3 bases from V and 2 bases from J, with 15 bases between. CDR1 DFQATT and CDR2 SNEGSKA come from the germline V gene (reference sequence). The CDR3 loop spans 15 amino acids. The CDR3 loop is CSASLGIADTDTQYF. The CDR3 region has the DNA TGCAGTGCTAGTTTAGGGATAGCGGACACAGATACGCAGTATTTT.